One sample yielded the 3 T cell receptor beta chains listed below, sequenced in a study of cytomegalovirus exposure and HLA in healthy donors (dated by TCRdb to the late 2010s). Libraries were constructed by the immunoSEQ multiplex PCR assay. For the multiplex PCR, a mixture combining 60 forward primers for TCR Vbeta segments and 13 reverse primers for TCR Jbeta segments was used. Here the immuneACCESS table is served through TCRdb, limited to in-frame sequences with V and J called. Missing clones are a known gap in these copies; in checked studies unresolved V genes cover under half, and the rest lacks a known reason. This sample is represented by about 200,000 clones; around 80% of them were singletons. The leading ten clones occupy 3% to 4% of the sample. The sample taken for sequencing was PBMCs. These receptors originate from a male donor in good health and CMV-seronegative.

The chain couples TRBV2 to TRBJ2-4, with TRBD2 matching over 9 bases. The ends lost 7 bases at V and 0 bases at J; junction bases unmatched: 13. Germline CDR1 reads SNHLY; CDR2 reads FYNNEI. The CDR3 sequence is 18 residues long. The DNA for the CDR3 is TGTGCCAGCACTAATAGCGGGAGTCCCACGCTAGCCAAAAACATTCAGTACTTC. Amino acid sequence: CASTNSGSPTLAKNIQYF.

J is TRBJ2-7 and V is TRBV7-2; 7 bases agree with TRBD1. V shed 4 bases, J shed 3 bases, and the junction held 3 bases outside the gene matches. The CDR3 is 13 amino acids. Germline V gene sequence: CDR1 SGHTA, CDR2 FQGNSA. This CDR3 is CASSYRGVYEQYF. The CDR3 DNA reads TGTGCCAGCAGCTACAGGGGAGTCTACGAGCAGTACTTC.

The table lists this clone with a count of one. This rearrangement joins TRBV7-9 to TRBJ2-1; possibly TRBD2 for D (6 bases). CDR1 SEHNR and CDR2 FQNEAQ come from the germline V gene (reference sequence). V lost 0 bases, J lost 2 bases, and 14 bases lay in between. The CDR3 has 17 residues. CDR3 sequence: CASSLAELGGTYNEQFF. CDR3 sequence (DNA): TGTGCCAGCAGCTTAGCCGAGCTTGGCGGGACCTACAATGAGCAGTTCTTC.